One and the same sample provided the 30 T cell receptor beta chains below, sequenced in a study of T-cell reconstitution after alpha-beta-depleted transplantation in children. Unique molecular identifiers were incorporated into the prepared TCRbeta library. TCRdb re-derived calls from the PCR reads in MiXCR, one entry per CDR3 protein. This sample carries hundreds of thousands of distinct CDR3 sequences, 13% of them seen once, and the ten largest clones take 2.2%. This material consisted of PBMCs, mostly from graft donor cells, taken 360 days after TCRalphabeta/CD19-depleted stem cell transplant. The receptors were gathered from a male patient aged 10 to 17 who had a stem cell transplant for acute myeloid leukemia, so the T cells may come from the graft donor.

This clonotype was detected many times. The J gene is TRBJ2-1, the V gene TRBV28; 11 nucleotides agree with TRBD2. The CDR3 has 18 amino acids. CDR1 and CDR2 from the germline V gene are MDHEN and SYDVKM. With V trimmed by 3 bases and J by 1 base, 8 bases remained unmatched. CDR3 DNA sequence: TGTGCCAGCAGTTTCGCCTCACTAGCGGGAGCATCCTACAATGAGCAGTTCTTC. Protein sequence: CASSFASLAGASYNEQFF.

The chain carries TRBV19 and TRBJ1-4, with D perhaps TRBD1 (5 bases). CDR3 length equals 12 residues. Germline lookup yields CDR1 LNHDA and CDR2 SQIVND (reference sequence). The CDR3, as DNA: TGTCCGCCGGGACGGTGGAATGAAAAACTGTTTTTT. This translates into CPPGRWNEKLFF. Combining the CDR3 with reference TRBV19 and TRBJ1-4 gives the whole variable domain DGGITQSPKYLFRKEGQNVTLSCEQNLNHDAMYWYRQDPGQGLRLIYYSQIVNDFQKGDIAEGYSVSREKKESFPLTVTSAQKNPTAFYLCPPGRWNEKLFFGSGTQLSVL.

The DNA of the CDR3 is TGCAGTGCTCCACAGGGGGCGGGCATTTATGGCTACACCTTC. As protein: CSAPQGAGIYGYTF. V usage is TRBV20-1 and J usage is TRBJ1-2, with TRBD1 matching 9 bases. Germline V gene lookup returns CDR1 DFQATT and CDR2 SNEGSKA (reference sequence). The CDR3 loop spans 14 amino acids. V shed 5 bases and J 5 bases; nucleotides not matched to a gene: 9.

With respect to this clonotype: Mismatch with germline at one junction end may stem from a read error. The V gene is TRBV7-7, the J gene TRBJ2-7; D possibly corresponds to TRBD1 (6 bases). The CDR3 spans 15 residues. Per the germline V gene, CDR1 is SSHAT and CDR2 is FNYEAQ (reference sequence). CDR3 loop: CASRKKTGNSYEQYF. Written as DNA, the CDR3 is TGTGCTAGCAGAAAAAAGACAGGTAACTCCTACGAGCAGTACTTC.

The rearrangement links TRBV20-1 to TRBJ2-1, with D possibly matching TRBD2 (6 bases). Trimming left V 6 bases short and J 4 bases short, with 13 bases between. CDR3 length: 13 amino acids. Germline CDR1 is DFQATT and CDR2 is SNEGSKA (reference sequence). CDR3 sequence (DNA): TGCAGTGCCAGGCCGACTAGTTACAATGAGCAGTTCTTC. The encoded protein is CSARPTSYNEQFF.

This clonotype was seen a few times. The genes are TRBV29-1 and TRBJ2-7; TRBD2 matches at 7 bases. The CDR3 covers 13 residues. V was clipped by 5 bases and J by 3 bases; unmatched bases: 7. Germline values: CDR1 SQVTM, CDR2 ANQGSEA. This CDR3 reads CSVRGRVVYEQYF. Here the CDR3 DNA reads TGCAGCGTTCGGGGGAGGGTAGTCTACGAGCAGTACTTC.

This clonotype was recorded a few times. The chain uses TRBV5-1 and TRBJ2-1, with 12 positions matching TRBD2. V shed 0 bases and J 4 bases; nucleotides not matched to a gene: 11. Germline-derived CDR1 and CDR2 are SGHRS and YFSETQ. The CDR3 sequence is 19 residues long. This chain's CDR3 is CASSLAPIGLAGLYNEQFF. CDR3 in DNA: TGCGCCAGCAGCTTGGCTCCCATCGGACTAGCGGGGCTGTACAATGAGCAGTTCTTC.

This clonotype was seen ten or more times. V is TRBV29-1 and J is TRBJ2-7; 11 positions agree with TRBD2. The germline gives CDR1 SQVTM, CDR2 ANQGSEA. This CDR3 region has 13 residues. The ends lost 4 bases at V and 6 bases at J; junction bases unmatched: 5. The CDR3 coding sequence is TGCAGCGTTGTAGCGGGAGGGCCTTTCGAGCAGTACTTC. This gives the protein CSVVAGGPFEQYF.

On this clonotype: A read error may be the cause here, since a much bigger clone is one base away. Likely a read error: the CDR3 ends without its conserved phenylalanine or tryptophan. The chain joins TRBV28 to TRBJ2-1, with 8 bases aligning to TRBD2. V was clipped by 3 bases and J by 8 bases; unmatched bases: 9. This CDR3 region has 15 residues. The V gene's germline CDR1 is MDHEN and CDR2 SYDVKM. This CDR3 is CASSFYPGGPDEQFY. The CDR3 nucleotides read TGTGCCAGCAGTTTTTATCCGGGAGGGCCCGATGAGCAGTTCTAC.

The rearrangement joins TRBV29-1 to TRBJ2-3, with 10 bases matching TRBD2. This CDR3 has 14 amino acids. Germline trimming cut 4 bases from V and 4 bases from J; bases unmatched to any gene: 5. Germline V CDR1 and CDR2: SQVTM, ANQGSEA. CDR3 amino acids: CSVALAGDSDTQYF. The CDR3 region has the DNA TGCAGCGTTGCCCTAGCGGGAGACTCAGATACGCAGTATTTT.

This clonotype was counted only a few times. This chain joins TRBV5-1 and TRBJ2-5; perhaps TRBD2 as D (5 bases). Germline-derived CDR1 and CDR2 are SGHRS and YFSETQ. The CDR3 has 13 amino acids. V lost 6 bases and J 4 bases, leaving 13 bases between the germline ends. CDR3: CASIPLVGETQYF. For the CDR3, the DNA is TGCGCCAGCATCCCACTAGTGGGAGAGACCCAGTACTTC.

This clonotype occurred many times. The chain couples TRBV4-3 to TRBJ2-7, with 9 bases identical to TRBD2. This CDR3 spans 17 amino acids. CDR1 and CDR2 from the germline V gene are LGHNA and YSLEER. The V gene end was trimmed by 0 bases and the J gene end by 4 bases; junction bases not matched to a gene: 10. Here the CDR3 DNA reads TGCGCCAGCAGCCAAGATCGTATTAGCGGGAGTCGGTACGAGCAGTACTTC. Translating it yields CASSQDRISGSRYEQYF.

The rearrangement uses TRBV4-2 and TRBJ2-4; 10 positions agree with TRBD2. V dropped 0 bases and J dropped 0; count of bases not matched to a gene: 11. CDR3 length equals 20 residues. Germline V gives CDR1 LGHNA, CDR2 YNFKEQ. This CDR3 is CASSQDGPAGGLSAKNIQYF. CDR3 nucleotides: TGTGCCAGCAGCCAAGATGGCCCAGCGGGAGGGCTATCAGCCAAAAACATTCAGTACTTC.

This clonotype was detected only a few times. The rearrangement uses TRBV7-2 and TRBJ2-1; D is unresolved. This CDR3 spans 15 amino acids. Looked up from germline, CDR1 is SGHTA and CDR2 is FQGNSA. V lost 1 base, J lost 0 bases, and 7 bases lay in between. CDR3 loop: CASSLEWSSYNEQFF. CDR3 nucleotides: TGTGCCAGCAGCTTAGAGTGGAGCTCCTACAATGAGCAGTTCTTC.

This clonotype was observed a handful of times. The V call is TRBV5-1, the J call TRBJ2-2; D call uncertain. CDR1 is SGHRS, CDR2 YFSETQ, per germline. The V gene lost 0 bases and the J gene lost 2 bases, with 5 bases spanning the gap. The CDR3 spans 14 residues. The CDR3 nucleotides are TGCGCCAGCAGCTTGGACTTTAACACCGGGGAGCTGTTTTTT. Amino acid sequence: CASSLDFNTGELFF. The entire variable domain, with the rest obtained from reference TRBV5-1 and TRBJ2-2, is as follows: KAGVTQTPRYLIKTRGQQVTLSCSPISGHRSVSWYQQTPGQGLQFLFEYFSETQRNKGNFPGRFSGRQFSNSRSEMNVSTLELGDSALYLCASSLDFNTGELFFGEGSRLTVL.

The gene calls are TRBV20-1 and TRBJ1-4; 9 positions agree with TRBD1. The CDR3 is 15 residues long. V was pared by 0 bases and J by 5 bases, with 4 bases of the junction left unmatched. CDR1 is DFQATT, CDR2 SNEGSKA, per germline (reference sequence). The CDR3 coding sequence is TGCAGTGCTAGAGATCCCGGGACAGGGAATGAAAAACTGTTTTTT. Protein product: CSARDPGTGNEKLFF.

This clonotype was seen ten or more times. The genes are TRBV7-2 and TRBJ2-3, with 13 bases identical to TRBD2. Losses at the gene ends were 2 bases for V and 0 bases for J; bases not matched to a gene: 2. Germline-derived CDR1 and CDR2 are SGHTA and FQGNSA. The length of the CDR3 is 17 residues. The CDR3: CASSLTSGGVSTDTQYF. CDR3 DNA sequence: TGTGCCAGCAGCTTAACTAGCGGGGGGGTTAGCACAGATACGCAGTATTTT.

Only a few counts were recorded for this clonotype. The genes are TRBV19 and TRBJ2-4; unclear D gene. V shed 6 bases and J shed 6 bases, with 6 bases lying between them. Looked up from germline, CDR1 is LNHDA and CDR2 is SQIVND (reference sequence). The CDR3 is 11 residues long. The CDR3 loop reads CASSVPNIQYF. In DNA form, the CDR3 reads TGTGCCAGTAGCGTTCCAAACATTCAGTACTTC.

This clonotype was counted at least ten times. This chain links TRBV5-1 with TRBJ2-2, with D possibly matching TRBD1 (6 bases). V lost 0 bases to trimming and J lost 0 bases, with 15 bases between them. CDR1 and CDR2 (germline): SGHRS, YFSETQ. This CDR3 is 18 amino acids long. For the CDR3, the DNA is TGCGCCAGCAGCTTGGCCCCGACAGGAAAACCGAACACCGGGGAGCTGTTTTTT. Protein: CASSLAPTGKPNTGELFF.

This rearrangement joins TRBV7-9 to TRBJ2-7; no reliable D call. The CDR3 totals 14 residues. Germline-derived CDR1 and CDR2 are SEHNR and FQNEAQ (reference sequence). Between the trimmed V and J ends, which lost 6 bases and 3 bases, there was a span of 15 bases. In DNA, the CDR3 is TGTGCCAGCAGTATGGGCAGAACGATCTACGAGCAGTACTTC. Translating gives CASSMGRTIYEQYF. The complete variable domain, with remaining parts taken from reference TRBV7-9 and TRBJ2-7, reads DTGVSQNPRHKITKRGQNVTFRCDPISEHNRLYWYRQTLGQGPEFLTYFQNEAQLEKSRLLSDRFSAERPKGSFSTLEIQRTEQGDSAMYLCASSMGRTIYEQYFGPGTRLTVT.

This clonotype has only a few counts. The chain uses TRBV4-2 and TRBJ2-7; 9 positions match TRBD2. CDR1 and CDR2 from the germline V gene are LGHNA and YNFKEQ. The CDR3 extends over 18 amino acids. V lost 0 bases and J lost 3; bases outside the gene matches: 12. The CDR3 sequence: CASSQEILWLAGFYEQYF. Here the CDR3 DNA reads TGTGCCAGCAGCCAAGAGATCCTCTGGCTAGCGGGATTCTACGAGCAGTACTTC.

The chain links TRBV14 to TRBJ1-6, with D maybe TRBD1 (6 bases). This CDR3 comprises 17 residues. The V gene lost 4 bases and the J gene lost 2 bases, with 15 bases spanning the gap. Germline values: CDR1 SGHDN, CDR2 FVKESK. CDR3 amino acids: CASSPRGQNAYNSPLHF. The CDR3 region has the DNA TGTGCCAGCAGCCCCCGCGGACAGAACGCCTATAATTCACCCCTCCACTTT.

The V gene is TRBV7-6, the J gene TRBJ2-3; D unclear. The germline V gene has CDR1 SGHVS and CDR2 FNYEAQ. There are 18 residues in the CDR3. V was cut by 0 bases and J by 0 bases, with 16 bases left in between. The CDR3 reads CASSLAPHRTTSTDTQYF. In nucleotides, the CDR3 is TGTGCCAGCAGCTTAGCCCCCCACAGAACGACTAGCACAGATACGCAGTATTTT.

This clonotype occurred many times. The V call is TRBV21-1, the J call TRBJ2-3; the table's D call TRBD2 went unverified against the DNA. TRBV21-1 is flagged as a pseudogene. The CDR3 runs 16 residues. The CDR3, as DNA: TGTGCCAGCACACTATTAATCTCCTGGCGGGAGGATACGCAGTATTTT. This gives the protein CASTLLISWREDTQYF.

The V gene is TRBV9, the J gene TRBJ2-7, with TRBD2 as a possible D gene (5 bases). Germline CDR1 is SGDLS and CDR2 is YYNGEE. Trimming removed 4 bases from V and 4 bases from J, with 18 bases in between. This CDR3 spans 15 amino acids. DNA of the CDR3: TGTGCCAGCAGCCCCGGGATAGCGATAATTTACGAGCAGTACTTC. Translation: CASSPGIAIIYEQYF.

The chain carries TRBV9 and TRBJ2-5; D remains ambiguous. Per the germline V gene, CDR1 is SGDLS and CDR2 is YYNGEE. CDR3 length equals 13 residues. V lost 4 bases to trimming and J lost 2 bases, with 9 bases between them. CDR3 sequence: CASSLYPQETQYF. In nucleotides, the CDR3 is TGTGCCAGCAGCCTTTACCCACAAGAGACCCAGTACTTC. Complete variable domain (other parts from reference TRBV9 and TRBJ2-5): DSGVTQTPKHLITATGQRVTLRCSPRSGDLSVYWYQQSLDQGLQFLIQYYNGEERAKGNILERFSAQQFPDLHSELNLSSLELGDSALYFCASSLYPQETQYFGPGTRLLVL.

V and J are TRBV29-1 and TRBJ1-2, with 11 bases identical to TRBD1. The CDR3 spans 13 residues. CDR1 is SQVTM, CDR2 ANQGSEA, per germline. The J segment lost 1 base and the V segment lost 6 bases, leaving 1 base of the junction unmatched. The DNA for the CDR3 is TGCAGCGTGGGGACAGGGGGTAACTATGGCTACACCTTC. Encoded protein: CSVGTGGNYGYTF.

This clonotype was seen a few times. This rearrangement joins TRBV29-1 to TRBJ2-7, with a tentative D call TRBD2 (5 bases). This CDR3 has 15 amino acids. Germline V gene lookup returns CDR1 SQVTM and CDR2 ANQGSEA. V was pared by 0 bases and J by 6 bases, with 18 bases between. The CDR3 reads CSVEESRRSIPEQYF. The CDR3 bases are TGCAGCGTTGAAGAAAGCAGGAGGTCGATACCCGAGCAGTACTTC.

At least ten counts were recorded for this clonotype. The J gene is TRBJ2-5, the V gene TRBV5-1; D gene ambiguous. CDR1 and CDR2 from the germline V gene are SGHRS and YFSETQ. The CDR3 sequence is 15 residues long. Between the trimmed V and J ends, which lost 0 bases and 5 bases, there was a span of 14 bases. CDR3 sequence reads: CASSLELSVRETQYF. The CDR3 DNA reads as TGCGCCAGCAGCTTGGAACTCTCGGTGAGGGAGACCCAGTACTTC.

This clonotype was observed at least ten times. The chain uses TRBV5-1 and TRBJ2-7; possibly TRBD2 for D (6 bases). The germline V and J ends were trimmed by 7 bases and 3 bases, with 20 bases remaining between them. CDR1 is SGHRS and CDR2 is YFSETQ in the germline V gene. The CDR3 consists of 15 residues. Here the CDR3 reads CASQVGGVGIYEQYF. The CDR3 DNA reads TGCGCCAGCCAAGTCGGGGGAGTGGGGATCTACGAGCAGTACTTC.